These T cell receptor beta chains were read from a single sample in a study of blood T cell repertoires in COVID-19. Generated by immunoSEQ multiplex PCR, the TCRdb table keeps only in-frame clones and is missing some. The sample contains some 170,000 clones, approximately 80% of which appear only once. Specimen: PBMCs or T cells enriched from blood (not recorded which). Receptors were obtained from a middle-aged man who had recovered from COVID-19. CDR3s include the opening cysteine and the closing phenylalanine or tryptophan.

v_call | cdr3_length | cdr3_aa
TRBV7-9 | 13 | CASSLLGAYEQYF
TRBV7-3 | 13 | CASSFRRNNEQFF
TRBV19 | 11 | CASRDLGEQYF
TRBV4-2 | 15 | CASSDRALSSYEQYF
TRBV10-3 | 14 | CAISVGLPNTEAFF
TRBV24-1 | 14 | CATSGLQGADGYTF
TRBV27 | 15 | CASRLTGLNTGELFF
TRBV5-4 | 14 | CASSLGRGNTEAFF
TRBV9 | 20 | CASSPKAGTAGGPNTGELFF
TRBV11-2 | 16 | CASSSGGGRRGETQYF
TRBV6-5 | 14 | CASNPPGSGNTIYF
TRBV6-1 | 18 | CASSERRGLPSSGNTIYF
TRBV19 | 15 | CASSKAGGSYNEQFF
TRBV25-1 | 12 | CASSEYSQPQHF
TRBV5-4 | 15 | CASSLPGTGLDPQYF
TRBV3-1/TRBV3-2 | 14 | CASSQGPGGTEAFF
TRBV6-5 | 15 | CASSPLGGDYNEQFF
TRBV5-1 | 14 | CASSSQGAAEKLFF
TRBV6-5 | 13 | CASGLAGPYEQYF
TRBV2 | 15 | CASSVTGLGGSPLHF
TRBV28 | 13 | CASSSTGGDGYTF
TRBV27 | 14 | CASSLGQGRTEAFF
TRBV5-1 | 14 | CASSLGAGQYGYTF
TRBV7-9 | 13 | CASSLVQTGELFF
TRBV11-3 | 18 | CASSLFHSGALGGNEQFF
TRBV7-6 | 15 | CASSLVHARGETQYF
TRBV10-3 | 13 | CAINQGSNTEAFF
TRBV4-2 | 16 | CASSQESSGAFNEQFF
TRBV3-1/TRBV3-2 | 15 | CASSPGTGKHNEQFF
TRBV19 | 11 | CAWCGNEKLFF
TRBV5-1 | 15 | CASSLADSSNSPLHF
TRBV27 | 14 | CASSYSRNTGELFF
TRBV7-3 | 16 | CASSPGLPRDYNEQFF
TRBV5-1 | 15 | CASSLEAGDTGELFF
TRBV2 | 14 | CASSPKDRNQPQHF
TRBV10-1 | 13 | CASQPAQADTQYF
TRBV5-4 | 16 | CASSLQAGGFTGELFF
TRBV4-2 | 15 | CASSQELGQTIAQYF
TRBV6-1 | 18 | CASSERGSGGKRYQPQHF
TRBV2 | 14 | CASHRGGMNTEAFF
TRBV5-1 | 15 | CASSVGTGGLHGYTF
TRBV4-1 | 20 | CASSQEGSPGLRGVGETQYF
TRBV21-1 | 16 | CASSKRGGRANQPQHF
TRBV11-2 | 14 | CASSLASGSGELFF
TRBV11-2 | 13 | CASGRQGPSEQYF
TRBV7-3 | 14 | CASSVTSPNGELFF
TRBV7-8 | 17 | CASSLLPGLAGAREQFF
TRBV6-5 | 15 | CASSSRTGGHTEAFF
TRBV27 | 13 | CASRTSVNTEAFF
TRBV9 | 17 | CASSVTDRMSSYNEQFF
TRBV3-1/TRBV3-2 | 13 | CASSQVAGYGYTF
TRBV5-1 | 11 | CASSLLDTQYF